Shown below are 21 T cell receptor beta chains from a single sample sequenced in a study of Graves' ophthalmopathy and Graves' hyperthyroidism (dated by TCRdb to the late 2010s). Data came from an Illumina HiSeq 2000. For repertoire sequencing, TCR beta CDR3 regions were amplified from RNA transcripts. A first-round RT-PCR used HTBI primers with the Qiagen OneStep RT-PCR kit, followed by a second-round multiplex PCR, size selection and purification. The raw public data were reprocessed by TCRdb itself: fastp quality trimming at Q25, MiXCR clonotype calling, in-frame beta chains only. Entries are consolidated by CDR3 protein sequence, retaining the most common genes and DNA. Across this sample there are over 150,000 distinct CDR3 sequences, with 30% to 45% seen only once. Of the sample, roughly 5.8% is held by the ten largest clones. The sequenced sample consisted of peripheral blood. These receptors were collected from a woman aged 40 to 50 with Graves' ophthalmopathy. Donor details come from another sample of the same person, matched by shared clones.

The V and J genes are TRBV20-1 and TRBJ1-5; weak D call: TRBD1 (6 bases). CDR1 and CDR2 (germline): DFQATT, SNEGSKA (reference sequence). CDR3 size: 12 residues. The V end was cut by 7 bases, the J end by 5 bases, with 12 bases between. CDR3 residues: CSVEQGDQPQHF. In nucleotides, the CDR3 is TGCAGTGTGGAACAGGGCGATCAGCCCCAGCATTTT.

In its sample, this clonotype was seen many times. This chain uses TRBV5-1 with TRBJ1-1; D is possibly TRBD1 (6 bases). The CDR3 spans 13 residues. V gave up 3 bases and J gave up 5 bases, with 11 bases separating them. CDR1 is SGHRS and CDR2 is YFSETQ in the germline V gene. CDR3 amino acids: CASSSQGLTEAFF. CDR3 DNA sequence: TGCGCCAGCAGCTCACAGGGATTGACTGAAGCTTTCTTT.

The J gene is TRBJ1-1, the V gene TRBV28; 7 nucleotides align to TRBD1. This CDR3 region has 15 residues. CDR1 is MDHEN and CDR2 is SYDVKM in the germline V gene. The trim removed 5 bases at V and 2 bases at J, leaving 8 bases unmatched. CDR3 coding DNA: TGTGCCAGCAGTCACGCGACAGGGTACAACACTGAAGCTTTCTTT. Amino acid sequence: CASSHATGYNTEAFF.

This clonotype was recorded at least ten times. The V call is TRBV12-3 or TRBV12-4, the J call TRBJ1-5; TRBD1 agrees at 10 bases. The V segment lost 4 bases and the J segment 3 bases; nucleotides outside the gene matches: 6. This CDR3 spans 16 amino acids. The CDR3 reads CASSSRDRGNNQPQHF. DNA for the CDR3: TGTGCCAGCAGTTCCCGGGACAGGGGTAACAATCAGCCCCAGCATTTT.

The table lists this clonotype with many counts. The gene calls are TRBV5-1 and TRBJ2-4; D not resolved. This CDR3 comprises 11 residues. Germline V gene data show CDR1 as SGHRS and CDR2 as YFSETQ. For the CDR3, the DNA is TGCGTTGCGGTAGCCAAAAACATTCAGTACTTC. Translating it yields CVAVAKNIQYF.

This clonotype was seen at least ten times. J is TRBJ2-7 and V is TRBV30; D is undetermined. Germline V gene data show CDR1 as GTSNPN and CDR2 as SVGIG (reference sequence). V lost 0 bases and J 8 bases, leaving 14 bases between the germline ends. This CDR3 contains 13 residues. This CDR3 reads CAWSVEAVSQQYF. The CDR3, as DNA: TGTGCCTGGAGTGTTGAAGCTGTTTCTCAGCAGTACTTC.

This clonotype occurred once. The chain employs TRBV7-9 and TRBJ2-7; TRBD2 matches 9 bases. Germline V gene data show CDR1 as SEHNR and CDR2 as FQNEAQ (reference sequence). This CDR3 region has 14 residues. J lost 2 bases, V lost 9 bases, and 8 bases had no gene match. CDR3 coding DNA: TGTGCCAGACAGGGACTAGCAACCACCTACGAGCAGTACTTC. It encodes CARQGLATTYEQYF.

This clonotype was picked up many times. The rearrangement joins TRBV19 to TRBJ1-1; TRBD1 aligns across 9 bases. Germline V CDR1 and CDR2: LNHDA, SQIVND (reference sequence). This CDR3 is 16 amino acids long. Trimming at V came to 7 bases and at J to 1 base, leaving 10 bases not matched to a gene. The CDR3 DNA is TGTGCCAGTACCCCTGGGACAGGGAGGGAGAACACTGAAGCTTTCTTT. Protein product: CASTPGTGRENTEAFF.

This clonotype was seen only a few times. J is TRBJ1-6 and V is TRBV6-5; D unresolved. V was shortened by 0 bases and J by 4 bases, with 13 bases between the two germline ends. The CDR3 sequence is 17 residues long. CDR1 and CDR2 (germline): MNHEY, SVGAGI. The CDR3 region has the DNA TGTGCCAGCAGTTACTCGCGTAGGGTGGGTTATAATTCACCCCTCCACTTT. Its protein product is CASSYSRRVGYNSPLHF.

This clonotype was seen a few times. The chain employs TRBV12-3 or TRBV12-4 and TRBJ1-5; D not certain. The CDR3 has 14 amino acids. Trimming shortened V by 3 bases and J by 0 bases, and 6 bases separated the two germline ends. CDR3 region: CASSFLSSNQPQHF. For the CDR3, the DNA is TGTGCCAGCAGTTTTTTGTCTAGCAATCAGCCCCAGCATTTT.

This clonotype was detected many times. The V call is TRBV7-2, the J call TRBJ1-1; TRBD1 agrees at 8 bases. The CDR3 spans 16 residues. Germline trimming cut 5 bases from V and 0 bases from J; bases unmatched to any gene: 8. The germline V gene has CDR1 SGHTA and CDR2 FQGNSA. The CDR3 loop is CASSRGDRTMNTEAFF. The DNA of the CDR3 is TGTGCCAGCAGCCGAGGGGACAGGACAATGAACACTGAAGCTTTCTTT.

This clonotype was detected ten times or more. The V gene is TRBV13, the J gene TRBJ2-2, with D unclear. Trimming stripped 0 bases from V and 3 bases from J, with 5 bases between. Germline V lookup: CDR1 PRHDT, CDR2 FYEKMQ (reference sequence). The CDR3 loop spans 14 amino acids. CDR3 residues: CASSLGGDTGELFF. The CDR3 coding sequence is TGTGCCAGCAGCTTAGGGGGCGACACCGGGGAGCTGTTTTTT.

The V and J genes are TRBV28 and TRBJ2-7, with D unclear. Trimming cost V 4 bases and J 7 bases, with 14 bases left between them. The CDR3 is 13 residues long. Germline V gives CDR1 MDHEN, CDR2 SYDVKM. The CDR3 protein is CASSSHTTLEQYF. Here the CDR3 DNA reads TGTGCCAGCAGTTCCCATACCACTTTGGAGCAGTACTTC.

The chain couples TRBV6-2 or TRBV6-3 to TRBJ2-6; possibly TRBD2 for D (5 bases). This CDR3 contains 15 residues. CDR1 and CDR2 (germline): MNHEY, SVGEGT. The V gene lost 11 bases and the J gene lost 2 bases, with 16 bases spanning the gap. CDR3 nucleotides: TGTGCCTCTAGCACCCCTGCGGCTGGGGCCAACGTCCTGACTTTC. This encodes CASSTPAAGANVLTF.

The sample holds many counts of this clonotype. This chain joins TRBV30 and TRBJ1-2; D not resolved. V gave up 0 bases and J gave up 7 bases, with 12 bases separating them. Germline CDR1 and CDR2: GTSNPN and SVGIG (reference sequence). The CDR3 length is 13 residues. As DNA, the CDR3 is TGTGCCTGGAGTGTACCCCCATCGCCTGGCTACACCTTC. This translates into CAWSVPPSPGYTF.

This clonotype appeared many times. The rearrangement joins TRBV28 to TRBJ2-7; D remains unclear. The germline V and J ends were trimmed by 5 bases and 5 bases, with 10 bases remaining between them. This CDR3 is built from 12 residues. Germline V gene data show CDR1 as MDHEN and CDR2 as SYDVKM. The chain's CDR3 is CASSPYLNEQYF. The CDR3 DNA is TGTGCCAGCAGTCCTTACCTGAACGAGCAGTACTTC.

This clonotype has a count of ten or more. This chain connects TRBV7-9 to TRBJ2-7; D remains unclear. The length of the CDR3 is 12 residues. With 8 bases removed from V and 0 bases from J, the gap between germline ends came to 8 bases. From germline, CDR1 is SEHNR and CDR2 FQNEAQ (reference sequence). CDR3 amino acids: CASQDGSYEQYF. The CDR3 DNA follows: TGTGCCAGCCAAGACGGCTCCTACGAGCAGTACTTC.

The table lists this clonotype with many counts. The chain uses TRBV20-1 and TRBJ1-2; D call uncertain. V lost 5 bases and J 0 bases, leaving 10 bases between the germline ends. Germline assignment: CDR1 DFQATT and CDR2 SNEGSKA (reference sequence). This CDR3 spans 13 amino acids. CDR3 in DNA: TGCAGTGCTGCAGACACTCCTAACTATGGCTACACCTTC. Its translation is CSAADTPNYGYTF.

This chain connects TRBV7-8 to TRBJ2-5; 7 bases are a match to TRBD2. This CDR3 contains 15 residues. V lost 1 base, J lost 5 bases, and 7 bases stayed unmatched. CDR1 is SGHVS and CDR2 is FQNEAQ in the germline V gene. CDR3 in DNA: TGTGCCAGCAGCTTAGTAGGCGGGGGATGGGAGACCCAGTACTTC. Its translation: CASSLVGGGWETQYF.

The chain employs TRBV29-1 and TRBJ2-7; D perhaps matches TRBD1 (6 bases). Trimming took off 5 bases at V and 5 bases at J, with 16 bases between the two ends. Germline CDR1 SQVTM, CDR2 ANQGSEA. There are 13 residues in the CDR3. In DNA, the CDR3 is TGCAGCGTTCTAAGGGGGAATCGCGACGAGCAGTACTTC. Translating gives CSVLRGNRDEQYF.

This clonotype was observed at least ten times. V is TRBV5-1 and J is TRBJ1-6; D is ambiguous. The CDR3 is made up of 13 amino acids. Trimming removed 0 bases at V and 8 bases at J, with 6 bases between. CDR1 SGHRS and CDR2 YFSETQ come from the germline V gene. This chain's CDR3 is CASSLVADSPLHF. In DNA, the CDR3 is TGCGCCAGCAGCTTGGTGGCGGATTCACCCCTCCACTTT.